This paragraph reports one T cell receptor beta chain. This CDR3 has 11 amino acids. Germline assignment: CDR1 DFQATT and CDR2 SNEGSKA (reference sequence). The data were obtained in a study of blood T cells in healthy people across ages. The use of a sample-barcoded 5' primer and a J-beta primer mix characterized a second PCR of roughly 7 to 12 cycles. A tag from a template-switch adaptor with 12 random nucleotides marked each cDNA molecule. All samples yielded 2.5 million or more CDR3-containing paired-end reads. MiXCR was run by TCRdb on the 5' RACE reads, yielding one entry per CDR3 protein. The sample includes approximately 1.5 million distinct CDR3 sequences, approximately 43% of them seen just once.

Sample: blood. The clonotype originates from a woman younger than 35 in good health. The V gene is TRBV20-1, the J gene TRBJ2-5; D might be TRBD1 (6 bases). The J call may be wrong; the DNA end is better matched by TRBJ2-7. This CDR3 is CSAEQGHEQYF. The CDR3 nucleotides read TGCAGTGCTGAACAGGGACACGAGCAGTACTTC.